This passage covers 30 T cell receptor beta chains from one sample sequenced in a study of monozygotic twins with inflammatory bowel disease. TCRdb reprocessed the 5' RACE reads and keeps a single row for each CDR3 protein, giving no DNA. Its clone listing holds roughly 320,000 distinct CDR3 sequences. The sequencing input was blood. Every receptor here comes from a human donor with ulcerative colitis or Crohn's disease, or a healthy co-twin of an affected twin (not recorded which).

The chain carries TRBV6-2 or TRBV6-3 and TRBJ2-5. The CDR3 is made up of 17 amino acids. Germline lookup yields CDR1 MNHEY and CDR2 SVGEGT. The CDR3 loop reads CASSFGRSTLHQETQYF.

V and J are TRBV29-1 and TRBJ2-4; TCRdb selects TRBD2, and the lack of DNA leaves this call unchecked. In germline, CDR1 is SQVTM, CDR2 ANQGSEA. CDR3 length: 14 residues. CDR3 sequence reads: CSGGEGFSKNIQYF.

This chain uses TRBV11-2 with TRBJ2-5; TCRdb names TRBD1, which stays unverified in the absence of DNA. CDR1 is SGHAT, CDR2 FQNNGV, per germline. CDR3 length: 15 amino acids. The CDR3 spells CASSLVPGGVETQYF.

This sequence joins TRBV5-1 and TRBJ1-1; TCRdb reports TRBD1, a call that lacks DNA to check it against. The CDR3 runs 14 residues. CDR1 and CDR2 (germline): SGHRS, YFSETQ. This CDR3 reads CASSQDRGGTEAFF.

The rearrangement uses TRBV20-1 and TRBJ2-5; TCRdb lists TRBD2, though no DNA is available to test this call. This CDR3 contains 15 residues. CDR1 DFQATT and CDR2 SNEGSKA come from the germline V gene (reference sequence). This CDR3 reads CSAEQGTGTRVTQYF.

The chain joins TRBV7-2 to TRBJ2-7; the TCRdb D gene call, TRBD2, has no DNA to confirm it. Germline V gene sequence: CDR1 SGHTA, CDR2 FQGNSA. The CDR3 length is 15 residues. The CDR3 region is CASRETSGRSYEQYF.

The CDR3 loop reads CAWSGPSLNTEAFF. The chain employs TRBV30 and TRBJ1-1. The CDR3 length is 14 residues. CDR1 is GTSNPN and CDR2 is SVGIG in the germline V gene (reference sequence).

This chain uses TRBV20-1 with TRBJ2-3; TCRdb lists TRBD1, though no DNA is available to test this call. Looked up from germline, CDR1 is DFQATT and CDR2 is SNEGSKA (reference sequence). CDR3 length: 15 amino acids. The chain's CDR3 is CSASRQGLGSDTQYF.

The rearrangement links TRBV6-1 to TRBJ2-2; TCRdb lists TRBD1, though no DNA is available to test this call. The CDR3 contains 16 residues. From germline, CDR1 is MNHNS and CDR2 SASEGT. The CDR3 region is CASRTDRAPNTGELFF.

CDR3 residues: CASSPPATSTGELFF. V and J are TRBV18 and TRBJ2-2. The CDR3 covers 15 residues. Germline V gene data show CDR1 as KGHSH and CDR2 as LQKENI.

The V call is TRBV28, the J call TRBJ1-5. The CDR3 runs to 12 residues. Germline values: CDR1 MDHEN, CDR2 SYDVKM. CDR3 amino acids: CASREAYQPQHF.

CDR3 amino acids: CSVEGQGGYEQYF. This chain joins TRBV29-1 and TRBJ2-7; the TRBD1 assignment by TCRdb is unverifiable without DNA. CDR1 and CDR2 from the germline V gene are SQVTM and ANQGSEA. The length of the CDR3 is 13 residues.

The gene calls are TRBV20-1 and TRBJ2-4; checking the TCRdb D call of TRBD1 is not possible without DNA. The CDR3 spans 14 residues. Germline lookup yields CDR1 DFQATT and CDR2 SNEGSKA (reference sequence). The CDR3 sequence is CSAGPGADRNIQYF.

The gene calls are TRBV27 and TRBJ2-7; lacking DNA, the TRBD1 call made by TCRdb goes unchecked. The germline V gene has CDR1 MNHEY and CDR2 SMNVEV (reference sequence). The CDR3 runs to 14 residues. CDR3 amino acids: CASQLQGAAYEQYF.

The V and J genes are TRBV6-1 and TRBJ2-7. The CDR3 runs 14 residues. Germline lookup yields CDR1 MNHNS and CDR2 SASEGT. The CDR3 loop reads CASSPRKPNYEQYF.

The V gene is TRBV5-1, the J gene TRBJ2-5; TCRdb indicates TRBD1, and absent DNA this call remains unverified. This CDR3 spans 13 amino acids. Germline CDR1 and CDR2: SGHRS and YFSETQ. The CDR3 protein is CASSLLTEETQYF.

The chain employs TRBV7-9 and TRBJ1-2. Germline V CDR1 and CDR2: SEHNR, FQNEAQ (reference sequence). This CDR3 is 12 amino acids long. The CDR3 region is CASSPGSYGYTF.

The rearrangement joins TRBV20-1 to TRBJ2-4. CDR3 size: 12 residues. Germline loops: CDR1 DFQATT, CDR2 SNEGSKA (reference sequence). The CDR3 region is CSAGSTKNIQYF.

This sequence joins TRBV12-3 or TRBV12-4 and TRBJ2-7; no DNA is available, so the TRBD1 call from TCRdb remains unchecked. The CDR3 has 15 amino acids. The CDR3: CASSLGGQAVDEQYF.

The chain carries TRBV11-2 and TRBJ2-1; TCRdb indicates TRBD2, and absent DNA this call remains unverified. The CDR3 has 15 amino acids. CDR1 SGHAT and CDR2 FQNNGV come from the germline V gene. CDR3 sequence reads: CASRTSGRSYNEQFF.

V usage is TRBV7-9 and J usage is TRBJ1-1. CDR3 length equals 14 residues. Per germline, CDR1 SEHNR and CDR2 FQNEAQ (reference sequence). CDR3 sequence: CASSLAGTAGEAFF.

The rearrangement uses TRBV6-1 and TRBJ2-1; TCRdb's D call, TRBD2, is unchecked because there is no DNA. CDR1 is MNHNS and CDR2 is SASEGT in the germline V gene. CDR3 size: 16 residues. The CDR3 spells CASSSELAESYNEQFF.

The chain employs TRBV19 and TRBJ2-6; TCRdb selects TRBD1, and the lack of DNA leaves this call unchecked. Germline lookup yields CDR1 LNHDA and CDR2 SQIVND (reference sequence). The CDR3 runs to 19 residues. This CDR3 is CASTRTEGPRRTGANVLTF.

CDR3: CSANPRDRGNNEQYF. This chain joins TRBV20-1 and TRBJ2-7; TCRdb selects TRBD1, and the lack of DNA leaves this call unchecked. Germline-derived CDR1 and CDR2 are DFQATT and SNEGSKA (reference sequence). The CDR3 runs to 15 residues.

The genes are TRBV7-2 and TRBJ2-1; the TCRdb call, TRBD1, lacks DNA for checking. Germline values: CDR1 SGHTA, CDR2 FQGNSA. CDR3 length equals 14 residues. CDR3 amino acids: CASSQGGGNNEQFF. The entire variable domain, with the rest obtained from reference TRBV7-2 and TRBJ2-1, is as follows: GAGVSQSPSNKVTEKGKDVELRCDPISGHTALYWYRQSLGQGLEFLIYFQGNSAPDKSGLPSDRFSAERTGGSVSTLTIQRTQQEDSAVYLCASSQGGGNNEQFFGPGTRLTVL.

V is TRBV20-1 and J is TRBJ2-3; TCRdb picks TRBD2, but there is no DNA to check that call. Germline V gives CDR1 DFQATT, CDR2 SNEGSKA (reference sequence). The CDR3 length is 16 residues. The CDR3 is CSAVLLAGGRTDTQYF.

The V and J genes are TRBV7-8 and TRBJ2-1; as DNA is missing, the TRBD1 call by TCRdb cannot be tested. This CDR3 has 13 residues. Germline V CDR1 and CDR2: SGHVS, FQNEAQ. CDR3 residues: CASSLGTANEQFF.

The rearrangement joins TRBV29-1 to TRBJ2-1; the D gene TCRdb calls, TRBD1, cannot be checked with no DNA. The CDR3 runs to 16 residues. CDR1 and CDR2 from the germline V gene are SQVTM and ANQGSEA. Here the CDR3 reads CSVIGRQGFSYNEQFF.

The chain couples TRBV5-4 to TRBJ2-5; TCRdb lists TRBD1, though no DNA is available to test this call. CDR1 is SGHNT, CDR2 YYREEE, per germline (reference sequence). This CDR3 has 13 residues. Here the CDR3 reads CASSPLDQETQYF.

The J gene is TRBJ2-6, the V gene TRBV7-2. The CDR3 spans 15 residues. Germline V gene sequence: CDR1 SGHTA, CDR2 FQGNSA. CDR3 in amino acids: CASSLESSGANVLTF.